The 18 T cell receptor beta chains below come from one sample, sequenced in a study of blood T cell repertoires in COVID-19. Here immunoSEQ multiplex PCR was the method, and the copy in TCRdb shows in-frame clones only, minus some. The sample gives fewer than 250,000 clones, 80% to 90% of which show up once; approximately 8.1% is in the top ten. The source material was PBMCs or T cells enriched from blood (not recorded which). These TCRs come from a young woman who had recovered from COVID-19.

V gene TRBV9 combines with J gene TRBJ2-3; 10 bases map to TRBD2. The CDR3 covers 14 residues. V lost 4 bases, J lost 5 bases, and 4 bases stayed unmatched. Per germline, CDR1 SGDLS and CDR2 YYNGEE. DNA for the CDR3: TGTGCCAGCAGCAGCCTAGCGGGGGTAGATACGCAGTATTTT. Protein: CASSSLAGVDTQYF.

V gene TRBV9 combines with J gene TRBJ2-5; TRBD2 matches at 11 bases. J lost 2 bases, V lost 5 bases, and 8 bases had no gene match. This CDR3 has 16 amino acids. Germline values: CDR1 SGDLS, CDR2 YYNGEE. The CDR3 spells CASSLAGGLLQETQYF. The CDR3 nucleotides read TGTGCCAGCAGTCTAGCGGGGGGCCTCCTTCAAGAGACCCAGTACTTC.

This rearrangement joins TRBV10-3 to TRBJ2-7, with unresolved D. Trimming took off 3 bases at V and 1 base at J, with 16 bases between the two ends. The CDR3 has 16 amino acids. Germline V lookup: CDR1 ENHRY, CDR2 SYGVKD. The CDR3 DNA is TGTGCCATCAGTGACCCGCAAGCTGCAATTTCCTACGAGCAGTACTTC. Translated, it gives CAISDPQAAISYEQYF.

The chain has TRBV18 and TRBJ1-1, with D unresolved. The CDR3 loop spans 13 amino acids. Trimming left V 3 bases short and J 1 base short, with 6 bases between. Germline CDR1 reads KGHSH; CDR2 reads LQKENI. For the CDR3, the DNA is TGTGCCAGCTCACCTCAGAAGAACACTGAAGCTTTCTTT. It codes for CASSPQKNTEAFF.

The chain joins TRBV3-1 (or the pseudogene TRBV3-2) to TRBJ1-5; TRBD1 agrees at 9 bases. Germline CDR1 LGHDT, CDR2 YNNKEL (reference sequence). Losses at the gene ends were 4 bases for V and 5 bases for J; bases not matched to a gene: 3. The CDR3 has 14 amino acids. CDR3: CASSPGTGYQPQHF. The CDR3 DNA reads TGTGCCAGCAGCCCAGGGACAGGGTATCAGCCCCAGCATTTT.

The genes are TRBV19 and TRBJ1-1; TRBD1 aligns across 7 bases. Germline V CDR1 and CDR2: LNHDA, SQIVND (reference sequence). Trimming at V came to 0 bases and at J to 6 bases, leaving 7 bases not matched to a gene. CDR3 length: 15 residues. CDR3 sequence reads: CASSIDFTGAPEAFF. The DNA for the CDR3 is TGTGCCAGTAGTATAGACTTCACAGGGGCCCCTGAAGCTTTCTTT.

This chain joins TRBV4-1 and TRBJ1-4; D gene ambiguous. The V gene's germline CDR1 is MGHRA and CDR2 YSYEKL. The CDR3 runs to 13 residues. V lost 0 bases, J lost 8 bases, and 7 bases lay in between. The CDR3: CASSQEGSEKLFF. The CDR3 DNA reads TGCGCCAGCAGCCAAGAGGGGAGCGAAAAACTGTTTTTT.

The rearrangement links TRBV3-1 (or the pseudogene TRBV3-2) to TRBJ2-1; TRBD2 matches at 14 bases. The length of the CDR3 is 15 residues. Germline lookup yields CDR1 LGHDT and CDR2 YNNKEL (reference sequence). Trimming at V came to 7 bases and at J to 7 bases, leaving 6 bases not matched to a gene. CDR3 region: CASTHGTSGGNEQFF. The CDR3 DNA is TGTGCCAGCACCCACGGGACTAGCGGGGGAAATGAGCAGTTCTTC.

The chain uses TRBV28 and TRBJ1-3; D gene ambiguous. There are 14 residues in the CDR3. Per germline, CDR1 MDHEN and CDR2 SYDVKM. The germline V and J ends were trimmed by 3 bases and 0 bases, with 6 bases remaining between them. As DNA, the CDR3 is TGTGCCAGCAGTTTCCTTAGCTCTGGAAACACCATATATTTT. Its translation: CASSFLSSGNTIYF.

The CDR3 sequence: CASSAGDGSYEQYF. The DNA for the CDR3 is TGTGCCAGCAGCGCAGGGGACGGCTCCTACGAGCAGTACTTC. The genes are TRBV9 and TRBJ2-7, with D tentatively TRBD1 (6 bases). This CDR3 spans 14 amino acids. CDR1 and CDR2 from the germline V gene are SGDLS and YYNGEE. Trimming cost V 3 bases and J 0 bases, with 10 bases left between them.

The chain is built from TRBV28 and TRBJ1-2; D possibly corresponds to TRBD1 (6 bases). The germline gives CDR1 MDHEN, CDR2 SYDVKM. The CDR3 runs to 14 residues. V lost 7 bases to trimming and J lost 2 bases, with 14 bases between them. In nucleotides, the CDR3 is TGTGCCAGCAACCCCAGGGGATTGAACTATGGCTACACCTTC. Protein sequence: CASNPRGLNYGYTF.

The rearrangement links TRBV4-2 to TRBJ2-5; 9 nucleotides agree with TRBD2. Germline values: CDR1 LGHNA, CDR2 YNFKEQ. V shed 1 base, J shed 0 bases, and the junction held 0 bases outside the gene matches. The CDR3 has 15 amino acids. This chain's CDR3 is CASSQASGDQETQYF. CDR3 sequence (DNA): TGTGCCAGCAGCCAAGCTAGCGGGGACCAAGAGACCCAGTACTTC.

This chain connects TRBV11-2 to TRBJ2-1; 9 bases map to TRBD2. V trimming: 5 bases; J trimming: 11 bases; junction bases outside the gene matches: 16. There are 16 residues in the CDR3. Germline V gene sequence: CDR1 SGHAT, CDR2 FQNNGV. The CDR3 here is CASSRGRLAEGNKQFF. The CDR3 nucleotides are TGTGCCAGCAGCCGTGGTAGACTAGCGGAGGGTAATAAGCAGTTCTTC.

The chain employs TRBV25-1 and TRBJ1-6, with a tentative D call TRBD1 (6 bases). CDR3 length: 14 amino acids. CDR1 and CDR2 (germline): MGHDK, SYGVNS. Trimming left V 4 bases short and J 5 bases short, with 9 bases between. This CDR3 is CASSGTGNNSPLHF. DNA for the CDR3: TGTGCCAGCAGTGGCACAGGGAATAATTCACCCCTCCACTTT.

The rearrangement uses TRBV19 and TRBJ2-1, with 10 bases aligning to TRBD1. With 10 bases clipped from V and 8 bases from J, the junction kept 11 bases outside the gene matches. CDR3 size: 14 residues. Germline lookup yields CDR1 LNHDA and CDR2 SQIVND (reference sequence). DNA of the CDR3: TGTGCCACCACGTCCATGACAGGGGGCGATGAGCAGTTCTTC. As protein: CATTSMTGGDEQFF.

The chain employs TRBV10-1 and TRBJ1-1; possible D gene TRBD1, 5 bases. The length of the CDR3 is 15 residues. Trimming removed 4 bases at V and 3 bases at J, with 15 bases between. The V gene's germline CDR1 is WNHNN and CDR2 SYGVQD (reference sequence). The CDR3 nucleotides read TGCGCCAGCAGTGCCTCGGGGGGAAGGCACACTGAAGCTTTCTTT. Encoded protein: CASSASGGRHTEAFF.

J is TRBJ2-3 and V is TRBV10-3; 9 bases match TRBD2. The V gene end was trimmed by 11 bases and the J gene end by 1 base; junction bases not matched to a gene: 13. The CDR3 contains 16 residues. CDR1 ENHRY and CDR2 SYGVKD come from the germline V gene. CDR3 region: CAASGLAGTRTDTQYF. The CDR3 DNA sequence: TGTGCCGCCAGCGGGCTAGCGGGGACTCGCACAGATACGCAGTATTTT.

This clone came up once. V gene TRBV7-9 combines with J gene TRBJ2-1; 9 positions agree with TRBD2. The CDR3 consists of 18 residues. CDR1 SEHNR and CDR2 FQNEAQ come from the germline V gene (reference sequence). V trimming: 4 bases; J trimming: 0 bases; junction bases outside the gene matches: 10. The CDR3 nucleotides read TGTGCCAGCAGCTCTTTCGGACTAGCGCTAAGCTCCTACAATGAGCAGTTCTTC. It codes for CASSSFGLALSSYNEQFF.